One and the same sample provided the 32 T cell receptor beta chains below, sequenced in a study of T cells after yellow fever vaccination. TCRdb ran MiXCR on the 5' RACE reads and lists one entry per CDR3 protein. The table includes some 350,000 distinct CDR3 sequences, over 4% detected once. Sequencing was performed on PBMCs, taken 5 days after the yellow fever booster vaccination. The source of these receptors is a man aged 18 to 29 who received the YFV17D yellow fever vaccine.

This clonotype was seen a handful of times. V is TRBV19 and J is TRBJ2-1, with 7 bases matching TRBD2. The CDR3 is 13 amino acids. V lost 3 bases and J lost 8; bases outside the gene matches: 4. CDR1 and CDR2 from the germline V gene are LNHDA and SQIVND (reference sequence). CDR3 coding DNA: TGTGCCAGTAGTATCATGGGGAGGGATGAGCAGTTCTTC. Residues: CASSIMGRDEQFF.

V gene TRBV10-1 combines with J gene TRBJ1-5; D perhaps matches TRBD1 (5 bases). CDR3 length: 16 amino acids. Germline-derived CDR1 and CDR2 are WNHNN and SYGVQD (reference sequence). V dropped 4 bases and J dropped 2 bases, with 15 bases sitting between them. CDR3 DNA sequence: TGCGCCAGCAGTGGCCCGACCCGAGGGGGCAATCAGCCCCAGCATTTT. It codes for CASSGPTRGGNQPQHF.

This clonotype was detected many times. The gene calls are TRBV7-2 and TRBJ1-6, with D tentatively TRBD1 (5 bases). The CDR3 consists of 12 residues. Deletions cut 8 bases from V and 4 bases from J, with 6 bases between. Germline CDR1 reads SGHTA; CDR2 reads FQGNSA. CDR3 nucleotide sequence: TGTGCCAGCGGGGGATATAATTCACCCCTCCACTTT. Translating it yields CASGGYNSPLHF. Complete variable domain (other parts from reference TRBV7-2 and TRBJ1-6): GAGVSQSPSNKVTEKGKDVELRCDPISGHTALYWYRQSLGQGLEFLIYFQGNSAPDKSGLPSDRFSAERTGGSVSTLTIQRTQQEDSAVYLCASGGYNSPLHFGNGTRLTVT.

The table lists this clonotype with a few counts. V usage is TRBV27 and J usage is TRBJ2-3; TRBD2 aligns across 9 bases. CDR1 is MNHEY and CDR2 is SMNVEV in the germline V gene (reference sequence). The length of the CDR3 is 17 residues. V lost 4 bases, J lost 6 bases, and 14 bases stayed unmatched. The CDR3 protein is CASSSRGLAEIADTQYF. The DNA of the CDR3 is TGTGCCAGCAGTTCTCGGGGACTAGCAGAGATTGCGGATACGCAGTATTTT.

This chain uses TRBV6-2 or TRBV6-3 with TRBJ2-1; D may match TRBD1 or TRBD2 (6 bases each). Germline-derived CDR1 and CDR2 are MNHEY and SVGEGT. With 2 bases removed from V and 0 bases from J, the gap between germline ends came to 17 bases. The CDR3 has 18 amino acids. The CDR3 spells CASSYRGTRGSSYNEQFF. The CDR3 coding sequence is TGTGCCAGCAGTTACAGGGGGACCCGGGGGAGCTCCTACAATGAGCAGTTCTTC.

This clonotype has just a few counts. The J gene is TRBJ2-5, the V gene TRBV9; D is unresolved. The germline V gene has CDR1 SGDLS and CDR2 YYNGEE. V was cut by 2 bases and J by 4 bases, with 9 bases left in between. The length of the CDR3 is 13 residues. The CDR3 loop reads CASSVDKLETQYF. The CDR3 DNA reads as TGTGCCAGCAGCGTGGATAAGTTAGAGACCCAGTACTTC.

The sample holds a few counts of this clonotype. The CDR3 protein is CASSPWGGMNTEAFF. The CDR3 DNA reads as TGCGCCAGCAGCCCATGGGGGGGGATGAACACTGAAGCTTTCTTT. The V gene is TRBV5-1, the J gene TRBJ1-1; D perhaps matches TRBD1 (5 bases). Germline V gene data show CDR1 as SGHRS and CDR2 as YFSETQ. The CDR3 runs to 15 residues. V lost 4 bases, J lost 0 bases, and 13 bases lay in between.

This clonotype was counted a few times. The chain couples TRBV7-2 to TRBJ1-2, with D perhaps TRBD1 (6 bases). V dropped 4 bases and J dropped 2 bases, with 17 bases sitting between them. Germline CDR1 is SGHTA and CDR2 is FQGNSA. This CDR3 is 16 amino acids long. The CDR3: CASSSPPTGPNYGYTF. The DNA for the CDR3 is TGTGCCAGCAGCTCCCCGCCGACAGGCCCAAACTATGGCTACACCTTC.

As to this clonotype: The junction and the germline gene differ at one end; a read error may be behind it. V and J are TRBV30 and TRBJ2-7, with TRBD1 matching 7 bases. The CDR3 spans 14 residues. Germline lookup yields CDR1 GTSNPN and CDR2 SVGIG (reference sequence). This CDR3 is CAWSRTGRTYERYF. CDR3 in DNA: TGTGCCTGGAGTCGGACAGGACGAACCTACGAGCGGTACTTC.

This chain joins TRBV5-6 and TRBJ1-5; maybe TRBD1 (5 bases). Trimming removed 5 bases from V and 12 bases from J, with 27 bases in between. Per germline, CDR1 SGHDT and CDR2 YYEEEE. The CDR3 consists of 16 residues. The CDR3 is CASSRRGLPEIYFQHF. CDR3 nucleotides: TGTGCCAGCAGTCGTCGGGGCCTCCCGGAAATCTACTTCCAGCATTTT.

This clonotype was detected many times. V usage is TRBV5-1 and J usage is TRBJ1-1, with D perhaps matching TRBD1 (6 bases). The ends were cut back, 0 bases at V and 5 bases at J, with 11 bases in the middle. The germline gives CDR1 SGHRS, CDR2 YFSETQ. This CDR3 region has 14 residues. CDR3: CASSLEGGGTEAFF. CDR3 in DNA: TGCGCCAGCAGCTTGGAGGGGGGAGGAACTGAAGCTTTCTTT. The variable domain in full, completed from reference TRBV5-1 and TRBJ1-1, reads KAGVTQTPRYLIKTRGQQVTLSCSPISGHRSVSWYQQTPGQGLQFLFEYFSETQRNKGNFPGRFSGRQFSNSRSEMNVSTLELGDSALYLCASSLEGGGTEAFFGQGTRLTVV.

In its sample, this clonotype was seen a few times. This sequence joins TRBV6-5 and TRBJ1-3, with a weak D call TRBD1 (5 bases). Germline V CDR1 and CDR2: MNHEY, SVGAGI. V lost 6 bases to trimming and J lost 2 bases, with 14 bases between them. This CDR3 comprises 15 residues. CDR3 in DNA: TGTGCCAGCAGACTGCTGGGGCTAGCTGGAAACACCATATATTTT. Amino acid sequence: CASRLLGLAGNTIYF.

This clonotype was observed a few times. The rearrangement uses TRBV20-1 and TRBJ1-1; TRBD1 agrees at 8 bases. Germline loops: CDR1 DFQATT, CDR2 SNEGSKA (reference sequence). This CDR3 is built from 14 residues. V gave up 6 bases and J gave up 3 bases; unmatched junction bases: 9. The CDR3 nucleotides read TGCAGTGCCTGGGAGTCGACAGGGGACACTGAAGCTTTCTTT. It specifies CSAWESTGDTEAFF.

There are a few counts of this clonotype. The chain couples TRBV29-1 to TRBJ2-1; D remains ambiguous. This CDR3 comprises 14 residues. Trimming pared 7 bases from V and 9 bases from J, leaving 22 bases between. The V gene's germline CDR1 is SQVTM and CDR2 ANQGSEA. CDR3 region: CSASLTGPDTEQFF. The CDR3 coding sequence is TGCAGCGCTTCACTGACTGGCCCGGATACTGAGCAGTTCTTC.

This clonotype was seen a few times. The chain joins TRBV20-1 to TRBJ2-3, with 12 bases aligning to TRBD2. V trimming: 3 bases; J trimming: 2 bases; junction bases outside the gene matches: 6. Germline CDR1 is DFQATT and CDR2 is SNEGSKA (reference sequence). The CDR3 has 16 residues. The CDR3 region is CSARTSGRGNTDTQYF. DNA of the CDR3: TGCAGTGCTAGGACTAGCGGGAGAGGAAACACAGATACGCAGTATTTT.

This clonotype occurred a few times. This rearrangement joins TRBV28 to TRBJ1-2; 7 bases are a match to TRBD1. The germline V gene has CDR1 MDHEN and CDR2 SYDVKM. CDR3 size: 17 residues. Trimming at V came to 4 bases and at J to 4 bases, leaving 15 bases not matched to a gene. The CDR3 DNA is TGTGCCAGCAGTTCCCCCACGCCAGACAGGGCGGGCTATGGCTACACCTTC. Translation: CASSSPTPDRAGYGYTF.

This clonotype was detected many times. This chain links TRBV28 with TRBJ2-5, with a possible D match to TRBD2 (7 bases). V lost 3 bases and J lost 7, with 12 bases in between. The CDR3 sequence is 13 residues long. The germline V gene has CDR1 MDHEN and CDR2 SYDVKM. This CDR3 is CASSLGGAWTQYF. CDR3 nucleotide sequence: TGTGCCAGCAGTTTGGGGGGGGCGTGGACCCAGTACTTC.

Only a few counts were recorded for this clonotype. This sequence joins TRBV27 and TRBJ2-3; 7 bases line up with TRBD2. This CDR3 has 15 residues. Per germline, CDR1 MNHEY and CDR2 SMNVEV (reference sequence). V dropped 5 bases and J dropped 7; count of bases not matched to a gene: 12. This chain's CDR3 is CASSPARGVLYTQYF. The CDR3 nucleotides are TGTGCCAGCAGTCCCGCCCGGGGGGTGTTGTATACGCAGTATTTT.

The sample holds many counts of this clonotype. This sequence joins TRBV25-1 and TRBJ2-1, with a tentative D call TRBD2 (6 bases). V gave up 5 bases and J gave up 12 bases, with 14 bases separating them. CDR1 is MGHDK, CDR2 SYGVNS, per germline. This CDR3 has 12 residues. CDR3 DNA sequence: TGTGCCAGCAGTCGGACCGGGGGATTGCAGTTCTTC. This translates into CASSRTGGLQFF.

This clonotype came up many times. This sequence joins TRBV7-9 and TRBJ1-1; tentatively, D is TRBD1 (6 bases). The CDR3 contains 12 residues. V dropped 0 bases and J dropped 11 bases, with 10 bases sitting between them. Germline V gene sequence: CDR1 SEHNR, CDR2 FQNEAQ (reference sequence). The chain's CDR3 is CASSLARGPAFF. The CDR3 DNA is TGTGCCAGCAGCTTAGCCCGGGGGCCGGCTTTCTTT.

The chain is built from TRBV6-5 and TRBJ2-3; possibly TRBD1 for D (6 bases). Between the trimmed V and J ends, which lost 5 bases and 0 bases, there was a span of 9 bases. Germline CDR1 is MNHEY and CDR2 is SVGAGI. The CDR3 has 14 amino acids. The CDR3 nucleotides read TGTGCCAGCAGTCGGGACACTAGCACAGATACGCAGTATTTT. Translated: CASSRDTSTDTQYF.

This clonotype appeared a few times. The chain recombines TRBV4-2 with TRBJ2-1; unclear D gene. The length of the CDR3 is 13 residues. V was trimmed by 0 bases and J by 15 bases, leaving 15 bases between them. The V gene's germline CDR1 is LGHNA and CDR2 YNFKEQ. CDR3 loop: CASSQEGRTRLFF. In DNA form, the CDR3 reads TGTGCCAGCAGCCAAGAAGGCAGGACCCGGTTGTTCTTC.

This clonotype has a handful of counts. The chain joins TRBV9 to TRBJ1-2, with a tentative D call TRBD1 (5 bases). This CDR3 comprises 16 residues. Trimming took off 0 bases at V and 8 bases at J, with 20 bases between the two ends. Germline assignment: CDR1 SGDLS and CDR2 YYNGEE. The CDR3 nucleotides are TGTGCCAGCAGCGTAGAAGGCCAGGGCTATTTTGGCGGCTACACCTTC. Its translation: CASSVEGQGYFGGYTF.

This clonotype was seen repeatedly, ten times or more. The chain joins TRBV20-1 to TRBJ2-3, with D uncertain. Germline CDR1 reads DFQATT; CDR2 reads SNEGSKA (reference sequence). CDR3 length: 12 residues. Trimming pared 1 base from V and 3 bases from J, leaving 5 bases between. The CDR3 sequence: CSARVRTDTQYF. Here the CDR3 DNA reads TGCAGTGCTAGAGTACGGACAGATACGCAGTATTTT.

This clonotype was seen only a few times. The chain combines TRBV4-3 with TRBJ2-4; D tentatively reads TRBD1 or TRBD2 (5 bases each). The germline V gene has CDR1 LGHNA and CDR2 YSLEER. The CDR3 contains 14 residues. V was cut by 4 bases and J by 8 bases, with 15 bases left in between. The CDR3 here is CASSPRSGRDIQYF. The CDR3 region has the DNA TGCGCCAGCAGCCCACGGTCGGGGCGGGACATTCAGTACTTC.

The rearrangement links TRBV5-1 to TRBJ2-1; 7 nucleotides match TRBD1. V shed 3 bases and J 12 bases; nucleotides not matched to a gene: 6. The germline V gene has CDR1 SGHRS and CDR2 YFSETQ. The CDR3 totals 12 residues. CDR3 sequence (DNA): TGCGCCAGCAGCTGGGACAGTTATGGGCAGTTCTTC. Protein: CASSWDSYGQFF.

This clonotype was recorded at least ten times. The chain carries TRBV12-3 or TRBV12-4 and TRBJ2-2; 10 bases fit TRBD1. Unmatched junction bases numbered 8, after V lost 6 bases and J lost 1 base. This CDR3 is built from 17 residues. The CDR3 sequence is CASSWDRGRLNTGELFF. CDR3 nucleotide sequence: TGTGCCAGCAGCTGGGACAGGGGCCGATTGAACACCGGGGAGCTGTTTTTT.

This clonotype was found a few times. The chain carries TRBV9 and TRBJ1-4; D gene unclear. The CDR3 spans 13 residues. V lost 3 bases and J 8 bases, leaving 11 bases between the germline ends. Looked up from germline, CDR1 is SGDLS and CDR2 is YYNGEE. CDR3 region: CASSAGASEKLFF. The CDR3 coding sequence is TGTGCCAGCAGCGCGGGAGCGTCGGAAAAACTGTTTTTT. Full variable domain (missing parts from reference TRBV9 and TRBJ1-4): DSGVTQTPKHLITATGQRVTLRCSPRSGDLSVYWYQQSLDQGLQFLIQYYNGEERAKGNILERFSAQQFPDLHSELNLSSLELGDSALYFCASSAGASEKLFFGSGTQLSVL.

CDR3 DNA sequence: TGCAGTGCACCCCGGGACACCATATATTTT. This gives the protein CSAPRDTIYF. The gene calls are TRBV20-1 and TRBJ1-3; D remains unclear. The CDR3 runs 10 residues. The germline V gene has CDR1 DFQATT and CDR2 SNEGSKA (reference sequence). V was pared by 6 bases and J by 8 bases, with 8 bases between.

The rearrangement links TRBV12-3 or TRBV12-4 to TRBJ2-7; the D gene could be TRBD1 or TRBD2 (5 bases each). Trimming stripped 5 bases from V and 2 bases from J, with 16 bases between. This CDR3 comprises 15 residues. Here the CDR3 reads CASSPSDRGAYEQYF. In DNA, the CDR3 is TGTGCCAGCAGTCCCTCCGACAGAGGGGCCTACGAGCAGTACTTC.

This clonotype appeared many times. J is TRBJ1-1 and V is TRBV2; D perhaps matches TRBD1 (6 bases). V was trimmed by 5 bases and J by 3 bases, leaving 13 bases between them. The germline CDR1 and CDR2 sequences are SNHLY and FYNNEI. The CDR3 runs to 14 residues. The CDR3 is CASSLGGAYTEAFF. The CDR3 nucleotides read TGTGCCAGCAGTCTCGGGGGGGCGTACACTGAAGCTTTCTTT.

This clonotype was counted at least ten times. This chain joins TRBV7-9 and TRBJ1-2; 7 bases map to TRBD1. CDR1 SEHNR and CDR2 FQNEAQ come from the germline V gene (reference sequence). V lost 5 bases, J lost 8 bases, and 11 bases stayed unmatched. The CDR3 has 14 amino acids. CDR3: CASSLYGTVGGYTF. The CDR3 DNA reads as TGTGCCAGCAGCCTATACGGGACAGTCGGCGGCTACACCTTC. Looking up the rest from reference TRBV7-9 and TRBJ1-2 gives the full variable domain: DTGVSQNPRHKITKRGQNVTFRCDPISEHNRLYWYRQTLGQGPEFLTYFQNEAQLEKSRLLSDRFSAERPKGSFSTLEIQRTEQGDSAMYLCASSLYGTVGGYTFGSGTRLTVV.